Following are 10 T cell receptor beta chains from one sample sequenced in a study of T cells in Graves' hyperthyroidism and ophthalmopathy. Researchers amplified the TCR beta CDR3 regions from RNA transcripts. Researchers ran a first-round RT-PCR on the TCR CDR3 using the HTBI primer set. A single record per CDR3 protein comes from TCRdb applying MiXCR to the multiplex PCR reads. The data show about 610,000 distinct CDR3 sequences, 46% seen once. Sequenced: peripheral blood or thyroid tissue (not recorded which). Receptor source: a woman aged 18-29 years with Graves' hyperthyroidism.

This clonotype was counted many times. The chain employs TRBV7-9 and TRBJ2-2; D might be TRBD1 or TRBD2, each matching 5 bases. This CDR3 spans 15 amino acids. CDR1 and CDR2 from the germline V gene are SEHNR and FQNEAQ (reference sequence). V gave up 3 bases and J gave up 4 bases, with 12 bases separating them. The CDR3 DNA is TGTGCCAGCAGCTTTCTCGGGGCGACCACCGGGGAGCTGTTTTTT. This sequence encodes CASSFLGATTGELFF.

This chain's CDR3 is CASSPPGHTNEKLFF. CDR3 in DNA: TGTGCCAGCAGCCCCCCCGGGCACACCAATGAAAAACTGTTTTTT. V and J are TRBV6-5 and TRBJ1-4; D gene unclear. The CDR3 has 15 amino acids. V lost 6 bases and J 5 bases, leaving 16 bases between the germline ends. CDR1 MNHEY and CDR2 SVGAGI come from the germline V gene.

The rearrangement joins TRBV24-1 to TRBJ2-7; 10 bases are shared with TRBD2. Germline loops: CDR1 KGHDR, CDR2 SFDVKD. The CDR3 consists of 14 residues. The junction had 3 bases not matched to a gene; V was cut back by 3 bases and J by 5 bases. The CDR3 coding sequence is TGTGCCACCAGTGATGCTAGCGGGAGCCACGAGCAGTACTTC. Translation: CATSDASGSHEQYF.

This clonotype has ten or more counts. The V call is TRBV7-9, the J call TRBJ1-2; D unresolved. V gave up 5 bases and J gave up 8 bases, with 15 bases separating them. The CDR3 has 13 residues. Germline CDR1 reads SEHNR; CDR2 reads FQNEAQ (reference sequence). The CDR3 nucleotides read TGTGCCAGCAGCCTCCCGGCGCAGCGGGGCTACACCTTC. This gives the protein CASSLPAQRGYTF.

This clonotype was recorded many times. The V call is TRBV13, the J call TRBJ1-1, with unresolved D. The CDR3 loop spans 17 amino acids. Deletions cut 5 bases from V and 0 bases from J, with 19 bases between. CDR1 is PRHDT and CDR2 is FYEKMQ in the germline V gene (reference sequence). The CDR3 bases are TGTGCCAGCAGCAGGCCCAAACGGGGAGGGATGAACACTGAAGCTTTCTTT. This encodes CASSRPKRGGMNTEAFF.

As to this clonotype: The junction departs from the called germline gene at one end, perhaps through a read error. CDR3 sequence reads: CASSLQRFSNQLQHF. The DNA of the CDR3 is TGTGCCAGCAGCTTGCAGAGGTTTAGCAATCAGCTCCAGCATTTT. The gene calls are TRBV5-6 and TRBJ1-5; D gene ambiguous. Per the germline V gene, CDR1 is SGHDT and CDR2 is YYEEEE. The CDR3 is 15 residues long.

This chain links TRBV19 with TRBJ2-6, with D tentatively TRBD1 (6 bases). This CDR3 spans 15 amino acids. V was pared by 5 bases and J by 4 bases, with 12 bases between. Germline values: CDR1 LNHDA, CDR2 SQIVND (reference sequence). CDR3 protein: CASSVQGTGANVLTF. In DNA form, the CDR3 reads TGTGCCAGTAGTGTCCAGGGGACAGGGGCCAACGTCCTGACTTTC.

This clonotype was recorded at least ten times. The CDR3 carries no conserved terminal phenylalanine or tryptophan, so it likely arises from a read error. The V gene is TRBV20-1, the J gene TRBJ1-1; D ambiguous. CDR1 is DFQATT, CDR2 SNEGSKA, per germline (reference sequence). The CDR3 loop spans 13 amino acids. Trimming removed 3 bases at V and 0 bases at J, with 8 bases between. The CDR3 protein is CSASLTMNTEAFC. In DNA, the CDR3 is TGCAGTGCTAGCCTAACTATGAACACTGAAGCTTTCTGT.

This clonotype has a handful of counts. The chain carries TRBV28 and TRBJ2-5, with 8 bases lining up with TRBD1. The trim removed 5 bases at V and 11 bases at J, leaving 7 bases unmatched. In germline, CDR1 is MDHEN, CDR2 SYDVKM. The CDR3 runs 12 residues. Here the CDR3 reads CASSEGQDPQYF. The CDR3 DNA is TGTGCCAGCAGTGAGGGACAGGACCCGCAGTACTTC. Full variable domain (missing parts from reference TRBV28 and TRBJ2-5): DVKVTQSSRYLVKRTGEKVFLECVQDMDHENMFWYRQDPGLGLRLIYFSYDVKMKEKGDIPEGYSVSREKKERFSLILESASTNQTSMYLCASSEGQDPQYFGPGTRLLVL.

J is TRBJ1-4 and V is TRBV14; TRBD1 might be the D (5 bases). Trimming pared 3 bases from V and 5 bases from J, leaving 19 bases between. CDR1 SGHDN and CDR2 FVKESK come from the germline V gene. This CDR3 is built from 17 residues. CDR3 nucleotides: TGTGCCAGCAGCCAGCAGATCACCGGGGCTGAAAATGAAAAACTGTTTTTT. This codes for CASSQQITGAENEKLFF.